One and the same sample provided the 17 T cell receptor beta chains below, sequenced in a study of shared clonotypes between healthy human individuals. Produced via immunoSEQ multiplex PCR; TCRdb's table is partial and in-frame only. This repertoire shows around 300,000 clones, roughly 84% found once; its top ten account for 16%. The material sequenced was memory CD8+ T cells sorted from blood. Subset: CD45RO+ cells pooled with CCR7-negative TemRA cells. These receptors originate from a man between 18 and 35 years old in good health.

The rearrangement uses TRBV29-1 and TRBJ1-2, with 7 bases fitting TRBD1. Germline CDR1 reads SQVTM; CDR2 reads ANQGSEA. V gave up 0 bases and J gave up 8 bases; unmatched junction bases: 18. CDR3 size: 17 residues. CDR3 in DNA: TGCAGCGTTGAAGATCTACGACAGGGAGAGGGCCTACGCGGCTACACCTTC. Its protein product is CSVEDLRQGEGLRGYTF.

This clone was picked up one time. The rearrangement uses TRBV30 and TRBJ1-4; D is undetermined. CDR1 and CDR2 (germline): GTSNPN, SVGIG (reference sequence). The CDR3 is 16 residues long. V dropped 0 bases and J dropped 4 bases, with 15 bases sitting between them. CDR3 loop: CAWSVGMVSDNEKLFF. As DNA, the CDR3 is TGTGCCTGGAGTGTAGGAATGGTCTCGGATAATGAAAAACTGTTTTTT. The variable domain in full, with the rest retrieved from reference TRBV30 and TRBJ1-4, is SQTIHQWPATLVQPVGSPLSLECTVEGTSNPNLYWYRQAAGRGLQLLFYSVGIGQISSEVPQNLSASRPQDRQFILSSKKLLLSDSGFYLCAWSVGMVSDNEKLFFGSGTQLSVL.

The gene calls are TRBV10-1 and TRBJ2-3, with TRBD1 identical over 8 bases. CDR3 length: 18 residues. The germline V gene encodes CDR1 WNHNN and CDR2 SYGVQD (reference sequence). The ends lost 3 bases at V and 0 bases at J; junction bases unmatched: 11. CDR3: CASSDSGQGLFSTDTQYF. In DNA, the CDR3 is TGCGCCAGCAGTGATTCCGGACAGGGATTATTTAGCACAGATACGCAGTATTTT.

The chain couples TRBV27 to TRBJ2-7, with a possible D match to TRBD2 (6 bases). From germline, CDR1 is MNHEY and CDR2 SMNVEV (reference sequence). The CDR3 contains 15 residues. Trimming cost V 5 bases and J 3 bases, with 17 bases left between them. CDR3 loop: CASSLRDSGYYEQYF. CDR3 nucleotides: TGTGCCAGCAGTCTCCGGGATAGCGGCTACTACGAGCAGTACTTC.

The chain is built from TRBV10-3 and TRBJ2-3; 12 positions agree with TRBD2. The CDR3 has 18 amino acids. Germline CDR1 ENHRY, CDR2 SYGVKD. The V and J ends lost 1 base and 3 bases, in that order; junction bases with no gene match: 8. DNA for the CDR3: TGTGCCATCAGTGAGTTCCTCGGACTAGCGGGGAGGACAGATACGCAGTATTTT. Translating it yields CAISEFLGLAGRTDTQYF.

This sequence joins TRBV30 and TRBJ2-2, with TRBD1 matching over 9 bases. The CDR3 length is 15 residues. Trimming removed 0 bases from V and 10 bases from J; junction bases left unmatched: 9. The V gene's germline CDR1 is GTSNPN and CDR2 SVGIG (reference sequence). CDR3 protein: CAWSVGQGLVEELFF. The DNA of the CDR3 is TGTGCCTGGAGTGTGGGACAGGGTTTGGTCGAGGAGCTGTTTTTT.

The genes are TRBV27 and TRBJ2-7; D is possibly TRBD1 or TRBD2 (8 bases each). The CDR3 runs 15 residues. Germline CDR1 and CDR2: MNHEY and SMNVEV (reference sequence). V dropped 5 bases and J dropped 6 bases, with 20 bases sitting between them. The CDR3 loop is CASSTHQGAGGEQYF. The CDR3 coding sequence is TGTGCCAGCAGTACTCACCAGGGGGCGGGAGGCGAGCAGTACTTC.

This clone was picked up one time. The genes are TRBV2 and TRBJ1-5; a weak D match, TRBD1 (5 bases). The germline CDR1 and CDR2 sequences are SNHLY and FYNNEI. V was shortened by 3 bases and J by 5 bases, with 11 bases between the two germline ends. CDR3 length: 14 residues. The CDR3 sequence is CASSDSTGYQPQHF. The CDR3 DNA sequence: TGTGCCAGCAGTGATTCTACAGGTTATCAGCCCCAGCATTTT.

The chain's CDR3 is CASSLSAGRVSNSPLHF. In DNA, the CDR3 is TGTGCCAGCAGCTTGAGTGCGGGCAGGGTGAGTAATTCACCCCTCCACTTT. The chain employs TRBV7-8 and TRBJ1-6, with D possibly being TRBD1 (5 bases). This CDR3 spans 17 amino acids. From germline, CDR1 is SGHVS and CDR2 FQNEAQ. The V and J ends lost 3 bases and 6 bases respectively, with 18 bases between them.

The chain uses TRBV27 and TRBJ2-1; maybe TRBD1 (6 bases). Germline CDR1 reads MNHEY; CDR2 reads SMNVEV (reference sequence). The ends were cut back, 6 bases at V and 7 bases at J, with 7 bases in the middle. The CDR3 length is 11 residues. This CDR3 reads CASRQGNEQFF. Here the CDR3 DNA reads TGTGCCAGCAGACAGGGAAATGAGCAGTTCTTC.

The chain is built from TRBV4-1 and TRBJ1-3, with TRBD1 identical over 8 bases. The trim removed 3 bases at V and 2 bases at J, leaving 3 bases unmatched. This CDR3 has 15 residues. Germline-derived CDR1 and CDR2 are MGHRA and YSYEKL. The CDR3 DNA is TGCGCCAGCAGCCAGCCAGGGGGCCCTGGAAACACCATATATTTT. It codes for CASSQPGGPGNTIYF.

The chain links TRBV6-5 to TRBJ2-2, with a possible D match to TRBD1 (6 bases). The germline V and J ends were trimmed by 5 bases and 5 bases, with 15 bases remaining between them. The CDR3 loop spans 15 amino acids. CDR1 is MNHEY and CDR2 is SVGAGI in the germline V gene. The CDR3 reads CASSHPGHRTGELFF. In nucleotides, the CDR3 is TGTGCCAGCAGTCATCCGGGACATCGTACCGGGGAGCTGTTTTTT.

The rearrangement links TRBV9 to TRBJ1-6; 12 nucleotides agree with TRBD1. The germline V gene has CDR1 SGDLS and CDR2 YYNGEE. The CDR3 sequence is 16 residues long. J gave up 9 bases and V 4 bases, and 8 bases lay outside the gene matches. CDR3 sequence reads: CASSNPGQGASSPLHF. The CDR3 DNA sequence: TGTGCCAGCAGCAATCCGGGACAGGGGGCAAGTTCACCCCTCCACTTT. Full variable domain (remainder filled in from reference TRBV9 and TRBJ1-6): DSGVTQTPKHLITATGQRVTLRCSPRSGDLSVYWYQQSLDQGLQFLIQYYNGEERAKGNILERFSAQQFPDLHSELNLSSLELGDSALYFCASSNPGQGASSPLHFGNGTRLTVT.

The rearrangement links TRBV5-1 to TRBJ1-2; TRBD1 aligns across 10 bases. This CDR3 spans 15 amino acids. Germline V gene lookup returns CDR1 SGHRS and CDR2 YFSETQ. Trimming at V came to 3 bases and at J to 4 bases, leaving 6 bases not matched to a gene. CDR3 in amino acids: CASSWGTGEAYGYTF. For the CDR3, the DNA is TGCGCCAGCAGCTGGGGGACAGGGGAGGCCTATGGCTACACCTTC.

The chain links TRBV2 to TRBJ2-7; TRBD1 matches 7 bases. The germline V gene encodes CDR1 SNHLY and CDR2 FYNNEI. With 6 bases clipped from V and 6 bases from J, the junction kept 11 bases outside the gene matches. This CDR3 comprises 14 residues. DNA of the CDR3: TGTGCCAGCAGAGAGGAGACAGGGACGGGCGAGCAGTACTTC. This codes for CASREETGTGEQYF.

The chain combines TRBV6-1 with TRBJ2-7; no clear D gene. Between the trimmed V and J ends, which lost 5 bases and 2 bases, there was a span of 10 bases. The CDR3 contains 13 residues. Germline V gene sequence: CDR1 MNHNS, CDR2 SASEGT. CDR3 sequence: CASSNPPTYEQYF. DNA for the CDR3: TGTGCCAGCAGTAACCCCCCAACCTACGAGCAGTACTTC.

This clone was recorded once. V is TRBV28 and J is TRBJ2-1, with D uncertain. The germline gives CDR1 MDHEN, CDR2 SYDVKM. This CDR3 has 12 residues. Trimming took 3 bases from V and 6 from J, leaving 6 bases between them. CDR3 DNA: TGTGCCAGCAGTTTCCCGCTCAATGAGCAGTTCTTC. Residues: CASSFPLNEQFF.